Each of the 5 T cell receptor beta chains below was sequenced from the same sample in a study of T cells after yellow fever vaccination. TCRdb fed the 5' RACE reads into MiXCR, producing one record per CDR3 protein. The table records some 300,000 distinct CDR3 sequences, 8% to 9.5% of them present only once. The material was PBMCs, obtained approximately 47 days after the first yellow fever vaccination. The receptors stem from a man between 18 and 35 years old who received the YFV17D yellow fever vaccine.

There are many counts of this clonotype. The rearrangement uses TRBV20-1 and TRBJ2-1; maybe TRBD1 (6 bases). The CDR3 length is 13 residues. CDR1 and CDR2 from the germline V gene are DFQATT and SNEGSKA (reference sequence). V was shortened by 1 base and J by 2 bases, with 6 bases between the two germline ends. CDR3 residues: CSARGGPYNEQFF. CDR3 bases: TGCAGTGCTAGAGGGGGGCCCTACAATGAGCAGTTCTTC.

This sequence joins TRBV12-3 or TRBV12-4 and TRBJ2-3; TRBD2 aligns across 14 bases. The CDR3 consists of 16 residues. V gave up 6 bases and J gave up 3 bases; unmatched junction bases: 5. The CDR3 sequence is CASSRGTSGGTDTQYF. CDR3 DNA sequence: TGTGCCAGCAGCCGGGGGACTAGCGGGGGTACAGATACGCAGTATTTT.

This clonotype was counted a few times. At one end the junction does not follow the germline gene, possibly because of a read error. The V gene is TRBV20-1, the J gene TRBJ1-2; 7 nucleotides align to TRBD1. Per the germline V gene, CDR1 is DFQATT and CDR2 is SNEGSKA (reference sequence). CDR3 length: 12 amino acids. The CDR3 bases are TGCAGTGCTCGAGACAGGGCACGGGCGAATACCTTC. This translates into CSARDRARANTF.

Only a few counts were recorded for this clonotype. The V gene is TRBV5-1, the J gene TRBJ1-1, with unresolved D. The V and J ends lost 0 bases and 1 base respectively, with 10 bases between them. Germline V gene lookup returns CDR1 SGHRS and CDR2 YFSETQ. This CDR3 spans 15 amino acids. The chain's CDR3 is CASSLEGSPNTEAFF. DNA for the CDR3: TGCGCCAGCAGCTTGGAGGGCAGCCCGAACACTGAAGCTTTCTTT. Together with reference TRBV5-1 and TRBJ1-1, the CDR3 gives the full variable domain: KAGVTQTPRYLIKTRGQQVTLSCSPISGHRSVSWYQQTPGQGLQFLFEYFSETQRNKGNFPGRFSGRQFSNSRSEMNVSTLELGDSALYLCASSLEGSPNTEAFFGQGTRLTVV.

The genes are TRBV5-5 and TRBJ2-5; the D is unclear. Germline V gene data show CDR1 as SGHKS and CDR2 as YYEKEE (reference sequence). The V end lost 4 bases, the J end lost 1 base, and 11 bases lay between the germline ends. The CDR3 is made up of 14 amino acids. Written as DNA, the CDR3 is TGTGCCAGCAGCCCCAGGCAGCTCCAAGAGACCCAGTACTTC. Translated: CASSPRQLQETQYF.